This T cell receptor (beta chain) was sequenced during a study of Ad26.COV2.S vaccination and SARS-CoV-2 variants (dated by TCRdb to about 2021). Study-level background: Vaccine-arm donors came from COV1001, a multicentre, randomized, double-blind, placebo-controlled phase I-IIa trial of Ad26.COV2.S in healthy adults. Ad26.COV2.S was given intramuscularly at 5x10^10 or 1x10^11 viral particles, as a single shot or as two shots 56 days apart. TCRbeta repertoire sequencing served as the tool for gauging how specific and how broad the SARS-CoV-2-reactive T cell receptors were following Ad26.COV2.S vaccination. The TCR-sequenced set comprised approximately 30 samples: some 20 Ad26.COV2.S vaccine recipients, 5 placebo recipients and 8 SARS-CoV-2 convalescent individuals. Trial participants were randomized into five groups of five: low-dose or high-dose Ad26.COV2.S given once or twice, or placebo on both occasions. Throughout the experiments and outcome assessment, investigators stayed blinded to trial group allocation.

The immunoSEQ Assay was used to sequence TCRbeta CDR3 regions. After extraction, genomic DNA underwent amplification by bias-controlled multiplex PCR, followed by high-throughput sequencing. The authors processed their data as follows. To quantify the absolute abundance of each unique TCRbeta CDR3 region, sequences were collapsed and filtered. Usable DNA was measured by amplifying reference genes present in all nucleated cells, and TCRbeta template counts were normalized to that usable DNA to estimate T cell fraction. Repertoire TCRs were annotated as SARS-CoV-2-specific when V gene, CDR3 amino acid sequence and J gene were exactly matched to a known reactive TCR set. The reference SARS-CoV-2 TCR set was obtained from MIRA and was filtered for enrichment in COVID-19-positive ImmuneCODE repertoires, whereby public or cross-reactive TCRs were removed. Using the MIRA antigens, annotated TCRs were further analysed by specific ORF or by position within an ORF. Breadth was defined as annotated unique rearrangements over total unique productive rearrangements; depth was the summed frequency of those rearrangements. Two-sided Wilcoxon rank-sum tests were used to compare TCR breadth between groups. TCRdb limited this immuneACCESS table to in-frame rearrangements with V and J called. A share of clones is missing; checked studies link under half to unresolved V genes, and the rest is unexplained. The D gene and trimming were derived from the DNA, and the V and J assignments and clone size from that table. This sample lists about 350,000 clones; less than 90% were detected once. The biggest ten clones account for around 6.1% of the sample.

The paper's findings and limits, for the study overall: After vaccination, spike-specific CD8+ and CD4+ T cell responses were reported to show substantial breadth. Compared with placebo recipients, Ad26.COV2.S recipients showed higher spike-specific TCR breadth (P = 0.0014). The study lacked the statistical power to compare responses across vaccine doses or regimens. Vaccine and placebo recipients had similar non-spike TCR breadth, a finding consistent with the vaccine containing only spike. According to the authors, total T cell responses may have been underestimated by the TCR breadth and depth analyses.

The treatment or condition label, as the study defines it: around 19 received Ad26.COV2.S at low or high dose, single or two shots; 5 received placebo; per-sample allocation not given. For vaccine and placebo recipients, repertoires were sequenced using samples collected on day 63 after the first injection. Between 29 July and 7 August 2020, Cohort 1b enrolled about two dozen adults aged 18-55 years at one site in Boston, USA. Ad26.COV2.S was a replication-incompetent adenovirus type 26 vector that expressed a prefusion-stabilized SARS-CoV-2 spike protein derived from the original Wuhan strain. As concerns this clone: There is no known antigen for this receptor. The input lacks base qualities; no much larger clone sits a single base away.

The CDR3 measures 17 amino acids from cysteine to phenylalanine. The kept DNA is CDR3 alone, 51 bases in frame from the first base. The germline V gene (reference sequence) yields SEHNR for CDR1 and FQNEAQ for CDR2. V ends up 5 bases short and J 5 bases short, with an unmatched junction base count of 14. The rearranged segments are TRBV7-9 and TRBJ2-1; 8 nucleotides in the junction match TRBD1. The input for sequencing was peripheral blood, taken in a trial of Ad26.COV2.S vaccine versus placebo. The clonotype comes from a person between 18 and 60 years old who received the Ad26.COV2.S COVID-19 vaccine or a placebo. The DNA is TGTGCCAGCAGCCGTACCGAGGGGACAGGAGAGGACAATGAGCAGTTCTTC. The resulting protein is CASSRTEGTGEDNEQFF.